Listed below are T cell receptor beta chains from one sample, sequenced in a study of cytomegalovirus exposure and HLA in healthy donors. Sequencing used immunoSEQ multiplex PCR; TCRdb keeps in-frame clones, though not all of them. The sample lists 50,000 to 65,000 clones; roughly 73% were seen once. The sample comprised PBMCs. The receptors shown here come from a man aged 18 to 29 in good health and CMV-seronegative. The CDR3 runs from the conserved cysteine through the conserved F or W. Fields, in order: CDR3 length, clone size, V gene, D gene, J gene, CDR3 protein, CDR3 DNA. The D gene is left open where the match is weak. Clone size, where shown, is once, few, many, or a class for clones that have expanded.

13	NA	TRBV2	NA	TRBJ1-6	CALSPGGRSPLHF	TGTGCCCTGAGTCCGGGGGGAAGGTCACCCCTCCACTTT
12	few	TRBV2	NA	TRBJ1-1	CASSGLRRRAFF	TGTGCCAGCAGTGGACTACGGAGAAGGGCTTTCTTT
10	NA	TRBV10-2	NA	TRBJ1-1	CASRETEAFF	TGCGCCAGCCGGGAGACTGAAGCTTTCTTT
16	NA	TRBV1	NA	TRBJ2-2	CTSSASGLENTGELFF	TGCACCAGCAGCGCTAGCGGGTTGGAGAACACCGGGGAGCTGTTTTTT
15	few	TRBV28	NA	TRBJ1-3	CASSFIARGEDTIYF	TGTGCCAGCAGTTTTATAGCTAGAGGGGAGGACACCATATATTTT
12	once	TRBV6-5	NA	TRBJ2-4	CASSDSNNIQYF	TGTGCCAGCAGCGACAGCAATAACATTCAGTACTTC
16	NA	TRBV10-3	NA	TRBJ1-1	CAISETPGHMNTEAFF	TGTGCCATCAGTGAGACACCGGGACATATGAACACTGAAGCTTTCTTT
20	few	TRBV19	TRBD1	TRBJ1-5	CASSIDRDRGRRNSNQPQHF	TGTGCCAGTAGTATAGACCGGGACAGGGGACGAAGGAATAGCAATCAGCCCCAGCATTTT
14	NA	TRBV7-2	NA	TRBJ2-4	CASSLSGKGNIQYF	TGTGCCAGCAGCTTATCAGGGAAGGGAAACATTCAGTACTTC
13	NA	TRBV28	NA	TRBJ1-1	CASKLQGSTEAFF	TGTGCCAGCAAACTCCAGGGGTCAACTGAAGCTTTCTTT
14	NA	TRBV6-5	TRBD1	TRBJ2-7	CASTQGTGAYEQYF	TGTGCCAGCACCCAAGGGACAGGAGCCTACGAGCAGTACTTC
11	NA	TRBV29-1	TRBD1	TRBJ2-7	CSVGQGDEQYF	TGCAGCGTGGGACAGGGGGACGAGCAGTACTTC
16	NA	TRBV7-8	NA	TRBJ2-7	CASSLAPRQVPYEQYF	TGTGCCAGCAGCTTAGCCCCAAGACAGGTGCCCTACGAGCAGTACTTC
13	NA	TRBV5-4	NA	TRBJ2-1	CASSRDSGNEQFF	TGTGCCAGCAGTCGGGACTCCGGCAATGAGCAGTTCTTC
13	NA	TRBV5-1	NA	TRBJ1-4	CASSSGVGEKLFF	TGCGCCAGCAGCTCCGGGGTGGGTGAAAAACTGTTTTTT
16	few	TRBV10-1	NA	TRBJ2-6	CASSDDRVPGANVLTF	TGCGCCAGCAGCGACGACAGAGTGCCGGGGGCCAACGTCCTGACTTTC
16	few	TRBV6-5	TRBD2	TRBJ2-1	CASSYSSGGNHNEQFF	TGTGCCAGCAGTTACTCGAGCGGGGGGAACCACAATGAGCAGTTCTTC
12	NA	TRBV30	TRBD1	TRBJ1-1	CAWDRVTTEAFF	TGTGCCTGGGACAGGGTAACCACTGAAGCTTTCTTT
14	NA	TRBV27	NA	TRBJ1-1	CATTGGVGRTEAFF	TGTGCCACCACCGGGGGGGTGGGACGCACTGAAGCTTTCTTT
13	NA	TRBV28	NA	TRBJ2-7	CASRQRLIYEQYF	TGTGCCAGCAGGCAAAGACTGATCTACGAGCAGTACTTC
16	few	TRBV28	NA	TRBJ1-2	CASGGIRGARNYGYTF	TGTGCCAGCGGCGGAATTAGGGGCGCACGTAACTATGGCTACACCTTC
16	NA	TRBV4-3	NA	TRBJ2-1	CASSQDHRDSLNEQFF	TGCGCCAGCAGCCAAGATCACCGGGATTCGTTAAATGAGCAGTTCTTC
15	NA	TRBV7-2	NA	TRBJ2-3	CASSLEWRATDTQYF	TGTGCCAGCAGCTTAGAATGGCGGGCCACAGATACGCAGTATTTT
12	once	TRBV29-1	NA	TRBJ1-2	CSAGQIYYGYTF	TGCAGCGCGGGTCAGATATACTATGGCTACACCTTC
13	NA	TRBV28	NA	TRBJ1-2	CASSPTGSYGYTF	TGTGCCAGCAGTCCTACAGGGTCCTATGGCTACACCTTC
15	NA	TRBV18	TRBD1	TRBJ1-1	CASSPDRGLNTEAFF	TGTGCCAGCTCACCAGACAGGGGGCTGAACACTGAAGCTTTCTTT
13	NA	TRBV2	TRBD2	TRBJ2-7	CASRTSGSYEQYF	TGTGCCAGTCGGACTAGCGGGAGTTACGAGCAGTACTTC
13	NA	TRBV5-6	NA	TRBJ1-2	CASSLNIEDGYTF	TGTGCCAGCAGCTTGAACATCGAAGATGGCTACACCTTC
16	NA	TRBV6-5	TRBD2	TRBJ2-7	CASSYGGLAGGYEQYF	TGTGCCAGCAGTTACGGGGGACTAGCGGGAGGTTACGAGCAGTACTTC
13	NA	TRBV4-2	NA	TRBJ2-7	CASSQDSGSEQYF	TGTGCCAGCAGCCAAGATTCAGGGTCCGAGCAGTACTTC